What follows describes a single T cell receptor (beta chain). This clonotype was seen ten or more times. What antigen it recognizes has not been identified. No quality values exist for individual bases; no much larger clone is one base distant. Taken from cysteine to phenylalanine, the CDR3 has 14 residues. The sequence is cut down to CDR3 DNA, 42 bases in frame from base 1. Here V drops 4 bases and J drops 5 bases, and the junction holds 6 bases not matched to any gene. CDR1 is given as MNHEY and CDR2 as SVGAGI, both from the germline V gene. Every donor in the study was a healthy Caucasian. The library was built by means of 5' RACE. This sample was sequenced with an Illumina HiSeq 2000. A universal primer binding site was added through template switching, and the final cDNA carried a unique molecular identifier so that TCR cDNA molecules could be counted accurately. First-strand cDNA for TCR alpha and beta chains was synthesized from specific primers in the conserved constant-segment region. Each cDNA library was double barcoded, with a SMART-Mk sample barcode plus Illumina barcodes, to control for contamination. Two successive PCR steps introduced TruSeq adapter sequences along with Illumina sample barcodes. TCR alpha and beta cDNA libraries were sequenced on the Illumina HiSeq platform with custom primers. Per the authors' processing: Unique molecular identifiers were extracted from raw reads with MiGEC, and CDR3 positions were determined with MiXCR. Recombination models were inferred per individual with the repgenHMM and IGoR tools using an EM algorithm. Shared clonotype analysis was performed with the tcR package in R, normalizing sharing by the product of cloneset sizes. To study raw recombination free of thymic and clonal selection effects, out-of-frame nonproductive sequences were analyzed. In-frame beta chains were kept once TCRdb had trimmed the public reads at Q25 with fastp and called clones with MiXCR. Rows merge per CDR3 protein into single entries with the most common DNA and genes. TCRdb assigned the V and J calls; the authors' analysis was not used. The sample yields some 1,700,000 distinct CDR3 sequences; less than 40% were counted once. Roughly 0.3% of the sample belongs to the ten largest clones.

These data come from a study of identical twins listed by TCRdb under 2016. For the study in its entirety: To test whether fetal clonotypes persist, the study used deep sequencing on TCR alpha and beta repertoires from monozygotic twins, unrelated adults of various ages, and cord blood. To rule out contamination, replicate twin experiments were performed at different times with different library preparation protocols. Study-level results and caveats: Out-of-frame TCR alpha sequences shared between twins showed an excess of low generation-probability sequences compared with coincidental sharing between unrelated individuals. The excess sharing between twins in beta out-of-frame sequences was weaker because fewer shared sequences reduced the signal-to-noise ratio. Conclusions relied on cross-sectional statistical analysis, since the same donors could not be followed over many years. Invariant T cells such as MAIT and iNKT could partly confound zero-insertion analyses, though diverse VJ usage argued against this for most clonotypes. Fewer insertions were carried by abundant cord blood beta clonotypes, a similar but weaker trend appeared in young adult naive repertoires, and no such trend appeared in memory repertoires. In monozygotic twins, out-of-frame TCR alpha sharing was systematically underestimated by recombination models, although the models agreed with sharing between unrelated individuals.

This TCR derives from a newborn girl in good health. Sequenced sample: cord blood. The V and J genes are TRBV6-5 and TRBJ2-7; 9 junctional bases match TRBD1. Here the CDR3 is given as CASSSGQGGDEQYF. The nucleotides are TGTGCCAGCAGTTCGGGACAGGGTGGCGACGAGCAGTACTTC.